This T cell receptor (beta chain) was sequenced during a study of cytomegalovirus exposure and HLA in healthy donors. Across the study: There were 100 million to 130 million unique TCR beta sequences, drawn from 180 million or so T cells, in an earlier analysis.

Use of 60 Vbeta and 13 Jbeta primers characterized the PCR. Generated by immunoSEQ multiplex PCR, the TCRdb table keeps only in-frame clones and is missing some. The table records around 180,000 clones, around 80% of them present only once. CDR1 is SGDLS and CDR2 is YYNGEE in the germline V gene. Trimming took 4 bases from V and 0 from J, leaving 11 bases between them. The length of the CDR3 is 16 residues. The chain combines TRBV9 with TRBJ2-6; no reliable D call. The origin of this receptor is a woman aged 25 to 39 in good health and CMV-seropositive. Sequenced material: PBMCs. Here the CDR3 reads CASSPHISSGANVLTF. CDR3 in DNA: TGTGCCAGCAGCCCCCACATCAGCTCTGGGGCCAACGTCCTGACTTTC.